The clone carrying this TCR beta chain was seen repeatedly, ten times or more. Its specificity is unknown. The entry originates in a study of blood T cells in healthy people across ages. General study findings and limits: The study could not conclusively compare naive and antigen-experienced cells, given its unsorted PBMCs.

A second PCR of roughly 7 to 11 cycles used a sample-barcoded 5' primer and a J-beta primer mix. One entry per CDR3 protein results from TCRdb running MiXCR on the 5' RACE reads. In the table there are roughly 1.6 million distinct CDR3 sequences, about 31% of which are singletons. Germline V lookup: CDR1 PRHDT, CDR2 FYEKMQ (reference sequence). Trimming removed 6 bases from V and 1 base from J, with 11 bases in between. The CDR3 has 14 residues. Roughly 10 milliliters was the volume of peripheral blood drawn from each donor. Sequenced material: blood. V is TRBV13 and J is TRBJ2-3, with D perhaps TRBD1 or TRBD2 (5 bases each). The sequence derives from a woman aged 25-40 years in good health. Here the CDR3 DNA reads TGTGCCAGCAGGCCTCGGGGCGGCACAGATACGCAGTATTTT. It is translated as CASRPRGGTDTQYF. Full variable domain (outside the CDR3, taken from reference TRBV13 and TRBJ2-3): AAGVIQSPRHLIKEKRETATLKCYPIPRHDTVYWYQQGPGQDPQFLISFYEKMQSDKGSIPDRFSAQQFSDYHSELNMSSLELGDSALYFCASRPRGGTDTQYFGPGTRLTVL.